Given below is one T cell receptor (beta chain) in context. This clone was counted between two and nine times. Its antigen remains undetermined. No base qualities exist here, and no much larger clone lies one base off it. The data were obtained in a study of radiotherapy plus CTLA-4 blockade in lung cancer (dated by TCRdb to the late 2010s). Background for the entire study: Among enrolled patients, approximately 17% had an objective response and 25% to 35% reached disease control.

Focal radiation therapy combined with CTLA-4 blockade (ipilimumab) was tested in patients with chemo-refractory metastatic non-small-cell lung cancer. Preparation of the library involved the immunoSEQ multiplex PCR assay. The table was pulled from immuneACCESS by TCRdb, which kept in-frame rearrangements only. Such tables lose some clones; where checked, under half of the loss comes from unresolved V genes, and the rest has no known cause. The sample profile shows some 92,000 clones; approximately 85% of them were found once. The ten largest account for nearly 3.5% of the sample. Study-wide findings and limitations: Early dynamic changes in blood T cell clones, together with increased serum interferon-beta after radiation, were reported as the strongest predictors of response. TCR clones derived from tumors expanded in peripheral blood after treatment with radiotherapy and ipilimumab.

CDR1 is given as SNHLY and CDR2 as FYNNEI, both from the germline V gene. The CDR3 measures 14 amino acids from cysteine to phenylalanine. Here the CDR3 DNA is all that survives: 42 bases in frame from base 1. Compared with germline, V lacks 6 bases and J lacks 1 base; bases without a gene match: 3. The V and J genes are TRBV2 and TRBJ1-1, with 9 bases aligning to TRBD1. Source: peripheral blood, taken from a patient treated with radiotherapy plus ipilimumab. This TCR was recovered from a human donor with non-small cell lung cancer who had a partial response to radiotherapy plus ipilimumab. The CDR3 loop reads CASSRQGENTEAFF. DNA sequence: TGTGCCAGCAGCCGACAGGGGGAGAACACTGAAGCTTTCTTT.